The 32 T cell receptor beta chains in this list originate from one sample, sequenced in a study of blood T cell repertoires in COVID-19. TCRdb's table, derived via immunoSEQ multiplex PCR, lists solely in-frame clones and lacks some. The table lists about 230,000 clones, around 90% of them singletons. Sequencing was performed on peripheral blood. The receptors stem from a man aged 25-40 years with COVID-19, enrolled during active disease.

The gene calls are TRBV9 and TRBJ2-1, with 9 nucleotides matching TRBD2. CDR3 length: 15 residues. The germline CDR1 and CDR2 sequences are SGDLS and YYNGEE. The junction had 7 bases not matched to a gene; V was cut back by 3 bases and J by 6 bases. The CDR3, as DNA: TGTGCCAGCAGCGGGGGACTAGCCGCGGGCAATGAGCAGTTCTTC. Translated: CASSGGLAAGNEQFF.

The CDR3 region is CATSDSGLAGTLLHEQFF. CDR3 DNA sequence: TGTGCCACCAGTGATTCTGGACTAGCGGGGACACTGTTGCATGAGCAGTTCTTC. The chain combines TRBV24-1 with TRBJ2-1, with 12 bases identical to TRBD2. The CDR3 loop spans 18 amino acids. V lost 2 bases, J lost 8 bases, and 12 bases stayed unmatched. From germline, CDR1 is KGHDR and CDR2 SFDVKD.

The V and J genes are TRBV7-3 and TRBJ2-1; TRBD1 matches 9 bases. The CDR3 contains 15 residues. Germline lookup yields CDR1 SGHTA and CDR2 FQGTGA. Trimming cost V 4 bases and J 2 bases; bases outside gene matches: 3. CDR3 bases: TGTGCCAGCAGCTCGGACAGGGGAACCTACAATGAGCAGTTCTTC. As protein: CASSSDRGTYNEQFF.

This rearrangement joins TRBV29-1 to TRBJ2-7; tentative D call: TRBD1 (6 bases). The CDR3 sequence is 14 residues long. Trimming cost V 5 bases and J 2 bases, with 16 bases left between them. Germline-derived CDR1 and CDR2 are SQVTM and ANQGSEA. The CDR3 DNA sequence: TGCAGCGTTTTAGGGGCAGGGGATCCCTACGAGCAGTACTTC. Its translation: CSVLGAGDPYEQYF.

V usage is TRBV7-3 and J usage is TRBJ2-2; 8 nucleotides line up with TRBD1. Germline CDR1 reads SGHTA; CDR2 reads FQGTGA. The CDR3 totals 16 residues. The ends lost 3 bases at V and 1 base at J; junction bases unmatched: 4. For the CDR3, the DNA is TGTGCCAGCAGCTTTAACGGACAGGGGAACACCGGGGAGCTGTTTTTT. Protein sequence: CASSFNGQGNTGELFF.

This sequence joins TRBV19 and TRBJ2-7, with 7 nucleotides matching TRBD2. The germline V gene encodes CDR1 LNHDA and CDR2 SQIVND (reference sequence). With V trimmed by 5 bases and J by 3 bases, 13 bases remained unmatched. CDR3 length: 16 residues. The CDR3 reads CASSPHRGGSSYEQYF. The CDR3, as DNA: TGTGCCAGTAGTCCCCACCGGGGCGGGAGTAGCTACGAGCAGTACTTC.

This chain links TRBV6-1 with TRBJ1-1; TRBD1 might be the D (5 bases). From germline, CDR1 is MNHNS and CDR2 SASEGT. This CDR3 comprises 14 residues. The V gene lost 4 bases and the J gene lost 4 bases, with 13 bases spanning the gap. In DNA, the CDR3 is TGTGCCAGCAGTGCTTACCAGGGAAGCACTGAAGCTTTCTTT. Its protein is CASSAYQGSTEAFF.

This rearrangement joins TRBV6-5 to TRBJ1-1; a possible D gene is TRBD1 (6 bases). CDR3 size: 14 residues. CDR1 and CDR2 from the germline V gene are MNHEY and SVGAGI. V shed 6 bases and J shed 3 bases, with 14 bases lying between them. The CDR3 coding sequence is TGTGCCAGCAGGTGGGGGACATCTTACACTGAAGCTTTCTTT. Translating gives CASRWGTSYTEAFF.

This clone has only one observation. The J gene is TRBJ2-7, the V gene TRBV20-1; no clear D gene. Looked up from germline, CDR1 is DFQATT and CDR2 is SNEGSKA (reference sequence). The CDR3 consists of 11 residues. Trimming shortened V by 3 bases and J by 3 bases, and 6 bases separated the two germline ends. In DNA, the CDR3 is TGCAGTGCTAGGCGGATCTACGAGCAGTACTTC. This encodes CSARRIYEQYF.

This sequence joins TRBV11-2 and TRBJ2-7; D is ambiguous. This CDR3 contains 13 residues. Germline-derived CDR1 and CDR2 are SGHAT and FQNNGV. The germline V and J ends were trimmed by 1 base and 3 bases, with 7 bases remaining between them. The DNA of the CDR3 is TGTGCCAGCAGCTTAGCCTACAGCTACGAGCAGTACTTC. Residues: CASSLAYSYEQYF.

V gene TRBV4-3 combines with J gene TRBJ1-1; 8 positions match TRBD1. Trimming at V came to 1 base and at J to 3 bases, leaving 4 bases not matched to a gene. The CDR3 consists of 15 residues. The germline CDR1 and CDR2 sequences are LGHNA and YSLEER. In DNA form, the CDR3 reads TGCGCCAGCAGCCAAGGGACAGGGAGGGACACTGAAGCTTTCTTT. Protein product: CASSQGTGRDTEAFF.

The chain combines TRBV6-5 with TRBJ1-6; 7 positions match TRBD1. This CDR3 contains 16 residues. V gave up 0 bases and J gave up 7 bases; unmatched junction bases: 6. CDR1 MNHEY and CDR2 SVGAGI come from the germline V gene. The CDR3, as DNA: TGTGCCAGCAGTTACTCCGCGACAGGGTTCAATTCACCCCTCCACTTT. Its protein product is CASSYSATGFNSPLHF.

In its sample, this clone was seen once. The chain uses TRBV20-1 and TRBJ1-1, with a possible D match to TRBD1 (6 bases). V gave up 3 bases and J gave up 5 bases, with 16 bases separating them. Germline V lookup: CDR1 DFQATT, CDR2 SNEGSKA (reference sequence). This CDR3 region has 14 residues. CDR3 nucleotide sequence: TGCAGTGCTAGTTACCGGGGGGCGAGAACTGAAGCTTTCTTT. This gives the protein CSASYRGARTEAFF.

The chain combines TRBV5-5 with TRBJ2-2; 7 bases line up with TRBD1. The CDR3 length is 16 residues. J gave up 6 bases and V 0 bases, and 8 bases lay outside the gene matches. Germline CDR1 and CDR2: SGHKS and YYEKEE (reference sequence). The CDR3 sequence is CASSLAPGGQAGELFF. For the CDR3, the DNA is TGTGCCAGCAGCTTGGCGCCAGGGGGTCAGGCCGGGGAGCTGTTTTTT.

The chain has TRBV4-3 and TRBJ1-1, with D maybe TRBD1 (6 bases). Germline-derived CDR1 and CDR2 are LGHNA and YSLEER. The CDR3 runs 17 residues. V was pared by 0 bases and J by 4 bases, with 18 bases between. The DNA for the CDR3 is TGCGCCAGCAGCCAAGATCAGGGGATAGGGTCTAGCACTGAAGCTTTCTTT. Encoded protein: CASSQDQGIGSSTEAFF.

This chain joins TRBV24-1 and TRBJ2-2, with 8 bases aligning to TRBD2. J was trimmed by 2 bases and V by 4 bases; bases with no gene match: 5. CDR3 length: 16 amino acids. Germline CDR1 and CDR2: KGHDR and SFDVKD. The CDR3 DNA is TGTGCCACCAGTGACCCCCGGGGGGGAAACACCGGGGAGCTGTTTTTT. Protein sequence: CATSDPRGGNTGELFF.

The J gene is TRBJ2-7, the V gene TRBV28; TRBD2 agrees at 12 bases. The germline CDR1 and CDR2 sequences are MDHEN and SYDVKM. CDR3 length equals 14 residues. J gave up 5 bases and V 5 bases, and 4 bases lay outside the gene matches. In DNA, the CDR3 is TGTGCCAGCAGTAGACTAGCGGGAGTGCACGAGCAGTACTTC. Translating gives CASSRLAGVHEQYF.

The rearrangement joins TRBV7-2 to TRBJ2-7; D is possibly TRBD2 (6 bases). The V gene's germline CDR1 is SGHTA and CDR2 FQGNSA. V lost 3 bases to trimming and J lost 6 bases, with 12 bases between them. The CDR3 extends over 13 amino acids. The CDR3 DNA follows: TGTGCCAGCAGCTTCACCGAGGGAGGCGAGCAGTACTTC. Encoded protein: CASSFTEGGEQYF.

The J gene is TRBJ2-1, the V gene TRBV30, with 8 bases lining up with TRBD1. Losses at the gene ends were 3 bases for V and 6 bases for J; bases not matched to a gene: 7. CDR3 length: 14 amino acids. Germline V gene data show CDR1 as GTSNPN and CDR2 as SVGIG (reference sequence). CDR3 in amino acids: CAWRATGGFNEQFF. CDR3 bases: TGTGCCTGGAGGGCCACAGGGGGATTCAATGAGCAGTTCTTC.

This sequence joins TRBV11-2 and TRBJ1-4; 8 bases align to TRBD1. The V and J ends lost 6 bases and 7 bases, in that order; junction bases with no gene match: 7. CDR1 and CDR2 (germline): SGHAT, FQNNGV. The CDR3 contains 14 residues. Here the CDR3 DNA reads TGTGCCAGCAGTCCACAGGGGGGGTTTGAAAAACTGTTTTTT. This translates into CASSPQGGFEKLFF. The whole variable domain, filled in from reference TRBV11-2 and TRBJ1-4, reads EAGVAQSPRYKIIEKRQSVAFWCNPISGHATLYWYQQILGQGPKLLIQFQNNGVVDDSQLPKDRFSAERLKGVDSTLKIQPAKLEDSAVYLCASSPQGGFEKLFFGSGTQLSVL.

The genes are TRBV5-1 and TRBJ2-3; D is unclear. CDR3 length: 15 residues. The germline V and J ends were trimmed by 6 bases and 0 bases, with 14 bases remaining between them. Germline V gives CDR1 SGHRS, CDR2 YFSETQ. The CDR3: CASTRTVSSTDTQYF. The CDR3 region has the DNA TGCGCCAGCACCCGAACAGTCTCTAGCACAGATACGCAGTATTTT.

The chain links TRBV7-8 to TRBJ2-7; TRBD2 might be the D (5 bases). The CDR3 spans 17 residues. The V end lost 8 bases, the J end lost 2 bases, and 25 bases lay between the germline ends. In germline, CDR1 is SGHVS, CDR2 FQNEAQ. The DNA for the CDR3 is TGTGCCAGCCAGGAGTGGGGTCCTAGGACTGGCACCTACGAGCAGTACTTC. Residues: CASQEWGPRTGTYEQYF.

This clone has a single count. The J gene is TRBJ1-4, the V gene TRBV10-1; TRBD1 matches at 7 bases. V shed 6 bases, J shed 0 bases, and the junction held 10 bases outside the gene matches. The CDR3 is made up of 17 amino acids. The germline gives CDR1 WNHNN, CDR2 SYGVQD (reference sequence). Written as DNA, the CDR3 is TGCGCCAGCAGCCACAGGGGACGCGGGACAACTAATGAAAAACTGTTTTTT. Translated: CASSHRGRGTTNEKLFF.

The CDR3 region has the DNA TGTGCCAGCTCACCACTAGCCGGGGGCGAGCAGTACTTC. Protein product: CASSPLAGGEQYF. This rearrangement joins TRBV18 to TRBJ2-7; possibly TRBD2 for D (6 bases). This CDR3 is 13 amino acids long. CDR1 is KGHSH, CDR2 LQKENI, per germline. V lost 1 base, J lost 6 bases, and 10 bases lay in between.

The rearrangement joins TRBV6-5 to TRBJ1-1; tentative D call: TRBD1 (5 bases). The CDR3 covers 13 residues. CDR1 is MNHEY, CDR2 SVGAGI, per germline. Trimming left V 4 bases short and J 6 bases short, with 12 bases between. For the CDR3, the DNA is TGTGCCAGCAGTTCTTTCAGGGCAGCTGAAGCTTTCTTT. It is translated as CASSSFRAAEAFF.

The genes are TRBV6-6 and TRBJ2-1, with a weak D call TRBD2 (6 bases). This CDR3 has 16 amino acids. Trimming left V 6 bases short and J 4 bases short, with 19 bases between. Germline CDR1 MNHNY, CDR2 SVGAGI (reference sequence). In nucleotides, the CDR3 is TGTGCCAGCAGCCAGACGGGTAGCGGAATGTACAATGAGCAGTTCTTC. It is translated as CASSQTGSGMYNEQFF.

The CDR3 loop reads CASSVDQAYTEAFF. CDR3 bases: TGTGCCAGCAGCGTTGACCAGGCTTACACTGAAGCTTTCTTT. The rearrangement links TRBV9 to TRBJ1-1, with no clear D. Germline CDR1 reads SGDLS; CDR2 reads YYNGEE. This CDR3 is built from 14 residues. V gave up 2 bases and J gave up 3 bases, with 11 bases separating them. Variable domain in full (rest from reference TRBV9 and TRBJ1-1): DSGVTQTPKHLITATGQRVTLRCSPRSGDLSVYWYQQSLDQGLQFLIQYYNGEERAKGNILERFSAQQFPDLHSELNLSSLELGDSALYFCASSVDQAYTEAFFGQGTRLTVV.

The chain links TRBV2 to TRBJ2-5; no reliable D call. The germline V gene has CDR1 SNHLY and CDR2 FYNNEI. The CDR3 extends over 14 amino acids. Trimming took off 7 bases at V and 4 bases at J, with 16 bases between the two ends. The DNA of the CDR3 is TGTGCCAGCACCCCGGCCCCAGGCCCAGAGACCCAGTACTTC. Its translation is CASTPAPGPETQYF. Filled out from reference TRBV2 and TRBJ2-5, the complete variable domain reads EPEVTQTPSHQVTQMGQEVILRCVPISNHLYFYWYRQILGQKVEFLVSFYNNEISEKSEIFDDQFSVERPDGSNFTLKIRSTKLEDSAMYFCASTPAPGPETQYFGPGTRLLVL.

The chain links TRBV7-2 to TRBJ1-2; perhaps TRBD1 as D (5 bases). CDR3 size: 13 residues. The ends were cut back, 3 bases at V and 6 bases at J, with 11 bases in the middle. Looked up from germline, CDR1 is SGHTA and CDR2 is FQGNSA. The CDR3 sequence is CASSFQGWDGYTF. The CDR3 DNA follows: TGTGCCAGCAGCTTTCAGGGTTGGGATGGCTACACCTTC.

The chain recombines TRBV7-9 with TRBJ2-5, with 11 bases aligning to TRBD2. The germline V gene encodes CDR1 SEHNR and CDR2 FQNEAQ (reference sequence). The CDR3 is made up of 14 amino acids. Losses at the gene ends were 5 bases for V and 5 bases for J; bases not matched to a gene: 4. Here the CDR3 reads CASSEGLAEETQYF. CDR3 nucleotide sequence: TGTGCCAGCAGCGAGGGACTAGCGGAGGAGACCCAGTACTTC.

The chain links TRBV9 to TRBJ2-7; 10 bases align to TRBD1. CDR1 and CDR2 from the germline V gene are SGDLS and YYNGEE. The CDR3 is 14 residues long. Trimming at V came to 4 bases and at J to 4 bases, leaving 5 bases not matched to a gene. The CDR3 sequence is CASSPTGGKYEQYF. The CDR3 bases are TGTGCCAGCAGCCCGACAGGGGGCAAGTACGAGCAGTACTTC.

This clone was seen a single time. The CDR3 sequence is CAWSGQGAAFF. The CDR3 DNA sequence: TGTGCCTGGAGTGGACAGGGAGCAGCTTTCTTT. The rearrangement joins TRBV30 to TRBJ1-1; 7 nucleotides line up with TRBD1. The germline V gene has CDR1 GTSNPN and CDR2 SVGIG (reference sequence). With V trimmed by 1 base and J by 10 bases, 3 bases remained unmatched. The CDR3 has 11 residues.